This T cell receptor beta chain was sequenced in a study of regulatory T cells in long-lasting Graves disease. The study's findings and limits: Peripheral blood, not thyroid tissue, was the sole material studied. With a small sample size, accuracy may have been reduced. Persistent Graves' patients had lower TCR diversity than newly diagnosed ones.

The authors built TCR beta libraries using iRepertoire HTBI primers and Arm-PCR of CDR3 regions. Each CDR3 protein is one row after TCRdb ran MiXCR on the multiplex PCR reads. Of about 470,000 distinct CDR3 sequences detected, 20% to 25% appear once; the ten largest clones hold 7.1%. Trimming at V came to 6 bases and at J to 4 bases, leaving 4 bases not matched to a gene. This CDR3 contains 12 residues. The germline gives CDR1 DFQATT, CDR2 SNEGSKA (reference sequence). Documented time point: persistent/refractory GD, antithyroid drugs over 5 years with positive TRAb. The authors made the TCR library using RNA they extracted from PBMCs. In this cohort, patients came from an endocrinology department located in Xi'an, China. This clonotype was counted only a few times. No antigen is known for it.

The genes are TRBV20-1 and TRBJ2-7, with 9 bases fitting TRBD1. The receptor's source is a female donor with Graves disease. Sample: peripheral blood mononuclear cells (PBMCs), taken when the disease was refractory, from a patient treated with antithyroid drugs. For the CDR3, the DNA is TGCAGTGCCTCGGACAGGGGTTACGAGCAGTACTTC. Translating it yields CSASDRGYEQYF.